This record covers a single T cell receptor beta chain. Germline loops: CDR1 MDHEN, CDR2 SYDVKM. This CDR3 is built from 12 residues. This entry belongs to a study of identical twins. TCRdb reprocessed the 5' RACE reads via MiXCR and lists one record per CDR3 protein. The data hold 1.5 million to 2 million distinct CDR3 sequences, with 32% observed a single time. Sequences were obtained from cord blood. This sequence joins TRBV28 and TRBJ2-5; no reliable D call. The J call may be faulty, since TRBJ2-7 better matches the DNA end. This TCR was recovered from a newborn girl in good health. The CDR3 DNA reads TGTGCCAGCACCCTACGGTGGGGCGAGCAGTACTTC. It translates to CASTLRWGEQYF.